This T cell receptor (beta chain) was identified in a study of T cell repertoires and HLA-DP antigens. The overall study: Transduced HeLa cells presented HLA-DP to CD4+ T cells. Study observations and caveats: Naive and memory CD4+ repertoires were not analysed separately.

The V and J ends lost 6 bases and 12 bases, in that order; junction bases with no gene match: 10. The CDR3 has 13 residues. From germline, CDR1 is MNHNS and CDR2 SASEGT. The table came from immunoSEQ multiplex PCR; TCRdb's copy has only in-frame clones and leaves some out. The table lists 2,000 to 2,500 clones, about 81% of them singletons, with around 28% in the top ten. After approximately 16 days' expansion, CD4+ cells were restimulated about 23 h with HeLa expressing allogeneic DPB1. HeLa stimulator cells carried retrovirally transduced HLA-DPA1/DPB1, HLA-DM, invariant chain and CD80. CD4+ cells were cocultured 3:1 with 100 Gy-irradiated HeLa cells plus 50 U/mL IL-2.

The sequence derives from a young woman in good health and CMV-seronegative. What was sequenced was CD137- CD4+ T cells from cultured PBMCs. The chain employs TRBV6-1 and TRBJ2-4, with 8 bases matching TRBD1. The CDR3 DNA sequence: TGTGCCAGCAGGCCCCGCCAGGGGGCGCCTCAGTACTTC. As protein: CASRPRQGAPQYF.